What follows are 4 T cell receptor beta chains derived from one specimen sequenced in a study of cytomegalovirus exposure and HLA in healthy donors. The PCR ran on 60 Vbeta and 13 Jbeta primers. The protocol was immunoSEQ multiplex PCR, while the TCRdb copy is restricted to in-frame clones and leaves out a portion. The table lists about 160,000 clones, roughly 80% of them singletons. The sequencing sample was made of PBMCs. The receptors were gathered from a man aged 18 to 35 in good health and CMV-seropositive.

The chain recombines TRBV9 with TRBJ2-2; D not certain. This CDR3 is 13 amino acids long. Trimming removed 4 bases at V and 2 bases at J, with 6 bases between. The germline V gene encodes CDR1 SGDLS and CDR2 YYNGEE. CDR3 sequence reads: CASSRENTGELFF. DNA for the CDR3: TGTGCCAGCAGCCGAGAAAACACCGGGGAGCTGTTTTTT. Based on the CDR3 plus reference TRBV9 and TRBJ2-2, the full variable domain is DSGVTQTPKHLITATGQRVTLRCSPRSGDLSVYWYQQSLDQGLQFLIQYYNGEERAKGNILERFSAQQFPDLHSELNLSSLELGDSALYFCASSRENTGELFFGEGSRLTVL.

The chain recombines TRBV28 with TRBJ1-2; 8 bases are shared with TRBD1. Germline V gene data show CDR1 as MDHEN and CDR2 as SYDVKM. Trimming took 6 bases from V and 2 from J; bases not matched to a gene: 14. CDR3 length: 17 residues. DNA of the CDR3: TGTGCCAGCAGCACAGGACAGGGAAGAGGGGAGAACTATGGCTACACCTTC. Translated: CASSTGQGRGENYGYTF.

Details on this clone: Other DNA sequences from this sample encode an identical CDR3 as well. The chain is built from TRBV5-4 and TRBJ1-1; D not resolved. Germline values: CDR1 SGHNT, CDR2 YYREEE (reference sequence). Trimming shortened V by 1 base and J by 2 bases, and 12 bases separated the two germline ends. The CDR3 is 15 residues long. This CDR3 reads CASSLSAARNTEAFF. The CDR3 DNA follows: TGTGCCAGCAGCTTGTCTGCGGCGCGTAACACTGAAGCTTTCTTT.

The chain joins TRBV6-5 to TRBJ1-1; 11 positions agree with TRBD1. Germline V gene sequence: CDR1 MNHEY, CDR2 SVGAGI. The length of the CDR3 is 16 residues. The J segment lost 5 bases and the V segment lost 2 bases, leaving 7 bases of the junction unmatched. The CDR3 DNA sequence: TGTGCCAGCAGTTACGGACAGGGGGCTCTAGGTACTGAAGCTTTCTTT. The encoded protein is CASSYGQGALGTEAFF.